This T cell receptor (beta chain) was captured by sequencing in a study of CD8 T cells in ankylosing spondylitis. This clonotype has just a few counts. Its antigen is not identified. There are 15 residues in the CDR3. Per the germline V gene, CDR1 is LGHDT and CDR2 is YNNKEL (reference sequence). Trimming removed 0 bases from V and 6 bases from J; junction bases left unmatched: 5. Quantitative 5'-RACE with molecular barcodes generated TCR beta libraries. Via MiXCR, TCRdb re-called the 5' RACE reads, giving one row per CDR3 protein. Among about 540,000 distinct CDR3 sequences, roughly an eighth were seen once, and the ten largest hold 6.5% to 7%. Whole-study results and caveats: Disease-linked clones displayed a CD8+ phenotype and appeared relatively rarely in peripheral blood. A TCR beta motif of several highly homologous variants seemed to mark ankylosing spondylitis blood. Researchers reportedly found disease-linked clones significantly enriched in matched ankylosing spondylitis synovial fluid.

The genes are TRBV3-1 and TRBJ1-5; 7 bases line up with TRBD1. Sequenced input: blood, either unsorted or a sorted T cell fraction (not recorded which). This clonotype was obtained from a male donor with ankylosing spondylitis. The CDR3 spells CASSQDAGGGQPQHF. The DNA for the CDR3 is TGTGCCAGCAGCCAAGATGCAGGGGGAGGTCAGCCCCAGCATTTT.